Detailed here is one TCR beta chain. Its antigen is unknown. This sample stems from a study of cytomegalovirus exposure and HLA in healthy donors. Study-wide results and limits: The study assumed roughly uniform donor sequencing depth for presence/absence analyses. Highly shared variants forming one cluster were likely a sequencing artifact. With high specificity and sensitivity, the classifier reportedly diagnosed cytomegalovirus status. Serostatus for CMV was the only available immune exposure information.

The V gene end was trimmed by 6 bases and the J gene end by 1 base; junction bases not matched to a gene: 10. Germline assignment: CDR1 LNHDA and CDR2 SQIVND (reference sequence). This CDR3 is 16 amino acids long. In the PCR, 60 Vbeta and 13 Jbeta primers were used. TCRdb keeps only in-frame clones here, not all; method: immunoSEQ multiplex PCR. Across tens of thousands of clones, the top ten clones capture about 1.2% of the sample. The clonotype comes from a man between 25 and 39 years old in good health and CMV-seronegative. The source material was PBMCs. The rearrangement uses TRBV19 and TRBJ2-7; the match to TRBD1 covers 9 bases. This chain's CDR3 is CASREEGQGLSYEQYF. The DNA for the CDR3 is TGTGCCAGTAGAGAAGAGGGACAGGGCTTATCCTACGAGCAGTACTTC.